This is a list of T cell receptor beta chains from one sample in a study of graft-versus-host responses after intestinal transplantation. Clones were read by immunoSEQ multiplex PCR, and TCRdb kept only the in-frame ones, dropping some. The table has 9,500 to 13,000 clones, over 90% seen once. The specimen comprised PBMCs, sampled 40 to 45 days after intestinal transplantation. Receptor source: a human patient who received an intestinal transplant, so some T cells may come from the graft donor. Each CDR3 is given with its conserved first and last residue. The order of the fields is J gene, D gene, clone size, V gene, CDR3 DNA, CDR3 protein. D genes are given only for firm matches. The listing skips clone size in some rows; elsewhere it reads once, few, many or a size class.

J gene: TRBJ1-2
D gene: NA
clone size: NA
V gene: TRBV28
CDR3 DNA: TGTGCCAGCAGTTTATTTCAGGGGAGGACTTTGTTAGACTATGGCTACACCTTC
CDR3 protein: CASSLFQGRTLLDYGYTF

J gene: TRBJ1-5
D gene: NA
clone size: NA
V gene: TRBV9
CDR3 DNA: TGTGCCAGCAGCGCGGCTGGGGGGCAAAATCAGCCCCAGCATTTT
CDR3 protein: CASSAAGGQNQPQHF

J gene: TRBJ2-7
D gene: NA
clone size: NA
V gene: TRBV7-9
CDR3 DNA: TGTGCCAGCAGCTCCCCCGACAGTCGCGAGCAGTACTTC
CDR3 protein: CASSSPDSREQYF

J gene: TRBJ1-1
D gene: NA
clone size: NA
V gene: TRBV19
CDR3 DNA: TGTGCCAGTAGTCGGGTGGGCGCTTTCTTT
CDR3 protein: CASSRVGAFF

J gene: TRBJ2-5
D gene: TRBD2
clone size: NA
V gene: TRBV5-4
CDR3 DNA: TGTGCCAGCGGGCCTAGCGGGAGTATCGGGGAGACCCAGTACTTC
CDR3 protein: CASGPSGSIGETQYF

J gene: TRBJ2-5
D gene: TRBD2
clone size: NA
V gene: TRBV13
CDR3 DNA: TGTGCCAGCACCCCAGGAGGATGGCGGGGGGCGGAGGAGACCCAGTACTTC
CDR3 protein: CASTPGGWRGAEETQYF

J gene: TRBJ2-7
D gene: NA
clone size: NA
V gene: TRBV2
CDR3 DNA: TGTGCCAGCAGTGAAATATGGGAGCAGTACTTC
CDR3 protein: CASSEIWEQYF

J gene: TRBJ2-1
D gene: NA
clone size: few
V gene: TRBV29-1
CDR3 DNA: TGCAGCGTTGGGTGGGGGGCCGATGAGCAGTTCTTC
CDR3 protein: CSVGWGADEQFF

J gene: TRBJ2-7
D gene: NA
clone size: NA
V gene: TRBV6-6
CDR3 DNA: TGTGCCAGCACCCCTGTAGGGTTGGGGGAGCAGTACTTC
CDR3 protein: CASTPVGLGEQYF

J gene: TRBJ1-6
D gene: NA
clone size: NA
V gene: TRBV19
CDR3 DNA: TGTGCCAGTAGTATTTTGCAGGGGAATTCACCCCTCCACTTT
CDR3 protein: CASSILQGNSPLHF

J gene: TRBJ2-5
D gene: TRBD2
clone size: NA
V gene: TRBV5-1
CDR3 DNA: TGCGCCAGCAGCTGGGGAGGGAGGGGACGGCAAGAGACCCAGTACTTC
CDR3 protein: CASSWGGRGRQETQYF

J gene: TRBJ2-3
D gene: NA
clone size: NA
V gene: TRBV11-2
CDR3 DNA: TGTGCCAGCAGCTTCCGGGGGATTGACACAGATACGCAGTATTTT
CDR3 protein: CASSFRGIDTDTQYF

J gene: TRBJ1-1
D gene: TRBD1
clone size: NA
V gene: TRBV7-2
CDR3 DNA: TGTGCCAGCACGACCGGGACAGGGGATTGGGACACTGAAGCTTTCTTT
CDR3 protein: CASTTGTGDWDTEAFF

J gene: TRBJ1-1
D gene: NA
clone size: NA
V gene: TRBV10-3
CDR3 DNA: TGTGCCATCAGTGAGGGGCCTGAAGCTTTCTTT
CDR3 protein: CAISEGPEAFF

J gene: TRBJ2-6
D gene: NA
clone size: NA
V gene: TRBV11-2
CDR3 DNA: TGTGCCAGCAGCTTAGACCGGGGTTACTCTGGGGCCAACGTCCTGACTTTC
CDR3 protein: CASSLDRGYSGANVLTF

J gene: TRBJ1-5
D gene: TRBD1
clone size: once
V gene: TRBV6-6
CDR3 DNA: TGTGCCAGCACCCGGACAGGGAATCAGCCCCAGCATTTT
CDR3 protein: CASTRTGNQPQHF

J gene: TRBJ2-3
D gene: TRBD1
clone size: NA
V gene: TRBV6-5
CDR3 DNA: TGTGCCAGCGGGAATACAGGGGAGACAGATACGCAGTATTTT
CDR3 protein: CASGNTGETDTQYF

J gene: TRBJ2-3
D gene: TRBD2
clone size: NA
V gene: TRBV7-2
CDR3 DNA: TGTGCCAGCAGGTCCACACTAAGCGGGGAGAGAGATACGCAGTATTTT
CDR3 protein: CASRSTLSGERDTQYF

J gene: TRBJ1-1
D gene: TRBD1
clone size: NA
V gene: TRBV2
CDR3 DNA: TGTGCCGGTCAAGGGGGCGTCGCTACCGAAGCTTTCTTT
CDR3 protein: CAGQGGVATEAFF